These 11 T cell receptor beta chains share one sample of origin, sequenced in a study of cytomegalovirus exposure and HLA in healthy donors. The PCR had 60 Vbeta and 13 Jbeta primers. The assay was immunoSEQ multiplex PCR, and TCRdb's table has in-frame clones only and misses some. The table lists 80,000 or so clones, 60% to 85% of them singletons. The material sequenced was PBMCs. The receptors here all came from a man aged 35 to 55 in good health and CMV-seronegative.

The chain combines TRBV28 with TRBJ1-5; perhaps TRBD1 as D (6 bases). The germline V gene has CDR1 MDHEN and CDR2 SYDVKM. V gave up 5 bases and J gave up 2 bases, with 19 bases separating them. This CDR3 is built from 17 residues. CDR3 in amino acids: CASSGAGGKRGNQPQHF. The CDR3 DNA reads as TGTGCCAGCAGTGGAGCGGGGGGCAAGAGGGGCAATCAGCCCCAGCATTTT.

The gene calls are TRBV10-1 and TRBJ1-1; 7 bases fit TRBD1. This CDR3 is 16 amino acids long. Per germline, CDR1 WNHNN and CDR2 SYGVQD (reference sequence). V gave up 3 bases and J gave up 4 bases; unmatched junction bases: 11. For the CDR3, the DNA is TGCGCCAGCAGTGAAGTTCAGGGGGTATGGGGCACTGAAGCTTTCTTT. This sequence encodes CASSEVQGVWGTEAFF.

In DNA, the CDR3 is TGTGCCAGTTTAGCAGGGGAAGCTTTCTTT. Its protein product is CASLAGEAFF. The chain employs TRBV28 and TRBJ1-1, with D tentatively TRBD1 (5 bases). The CDR3 is 10 residues long. The V end was cut by 9 bases, the J end by 8 bases, with 10 bases between. CDR1 is MDHEN and CDR2 is SYDVKM in the germline V gene.

CDR3 residues: CASQTVLYSNQPQHF. DNA for the CDR3: TGTGCCAGCCAAACAGTGCTCTATAGCAATCAGCCCCAGCATTTT. The chain joins TRBV19 to TRBJ1-5; D ambiguous. The CDR3 contains 15 residues. Deletions cut 9 bases from V and 0 bases from J, with 15 bases between. CDR1 and CDR2 from the germline V gene are LNHDA and SQIVND (reference sequence).

V usage is TRBV7-9 and J usage is TRBJ1-1; D is possibly TRBD1 (5 bases). V lost 1 base and J lost 8, with 8 bases in between. CDR1 and CDR2 from the germline V gene are SEHNR and FQNEAQ (reference sequence). This CDR3 comprises 12 residues. The CDR3 DNA reads TGTGCCAGCAGCTTAGGCGCAGGGGAAGCTTTCTTT. Its protein product is CASSLGAGEAFF.

J is TRBJ2-2 and V is TRBV6-5; D gene ambiguous. The CDR3 loop spans 16 amino acids. Trimming took off 4 bases at V and 4 bases at J, with 16 bases between the two ends. Germline CDR1 and CDR2: MNHEY and SVGAGI. DNA of the CDR3: TGTGCCAGCAGTTCTCCGAGGCGAGAGCCCACCGGGGAGCTGTTTTTT. This translates into CASSSPRREPTGELFF.

The chain couples TRBV5-4 to TRBJ1-1; the match to TRBD1 covers 11 bases. The germline gives CDR1 SGHNT, CDR2 YYREEE (reference sequence). The CDR3 loop spans 15 amino acids. With V trimmed by 3 bases and J by 5 bases, 6 bases remained unmatched. Here the CDR3 DNA reads TGTGCCAGCAGCTCTGGGGACAGGGGGTATACTGAAGCTTTCTTT. Translated, it gives CASSSGDRGYTEAFF.

This chain links TRBV18 with TRBJ1-1; D uncertain. Germline V gene data show CDR1 as KGHSH and CDR2 as LQKENI. Between the trimmed V and J ends, which lost 3 bases and 5 bases, there was a span of 10 bases. This CDR3 is built from 13 residues. In DNA form, the CDR3 reads TGTGCCAGCTCACCGGTGGTGCGTACTGAAGCTTTCTTT. Its protein product is CASSPVVRTEAFF.

The gene calls are TRBV29-1 and TRBJ2-3; weak D call: TRBD2 (6 bases). Trimming took off 3 bases at V and 0 bases at J, with 10 bases between the two ends. The V gene's germline CDR1 is SQVTM and CDR2 ANQGSEA. CDR3 length: 14 amino acids. The CDR3 nucleotides read TGCAGCGTTGAGGTAACTAGCAGCACAGATACGCAGTATTTT. Translated, it gives CSVEVTSSTDTQYF.

The chain is built from TRBV7-9 and TRBJ2-2, with 12 bases fitting TRBD1. Germline CDR1 and CDR2: SEHNR and FQNEAQ (reference sequence). V trimming: 5 bases; J trimming: 1 base; junction bases outside the gene matches: 11. This CDR3 comprises 19 residues. CDR3 in amino acids: CASSTSGTGGKVNTGELFF. The CDR3 DNA reads TGTGCCAGCAGCACCTCCGGGACAGGGGGCAAGGTGAACACCGGGGAGCTGTTTTTT.

The chain is built from TRBV15 and TRBJ2-5; D perhaps matches TRBD2 (6 bases). The CDR3 is made up of 13 amino acids. CDR1 is LNHNV and CDR2 is YYDKDF in the germline V gene (reference sequence). The V end was cut by 8 bases, the J end by 5 bases, with 15 bases between. CDR3 loop: CATRLGAGETQYF. CDR3 coding DNA: TGTGCCACCCGCCTGGGCGCGGGGGAGACCCAGTACTTC.